The clone carrying this T cell receptor (beta chain) turned up a few times. The data derive from a study of blood T cell repertoires in COVID-19. V gave up 4 bases and J gave up 2 bases; unmatched junction bases: 5. This CDR3 has 15 residues. Germline V lookup: CDR1 LGHDT, CDR2 YNNKEL (reference sequence). Data came from immunoSEQ multiplex PCR; TCRdb stores just in-frame clones and leaves some out. This sample has roughly 130,000 clones, with about four fifths found just once. The rearrangement links TRBV3-1 (or the pseudogene TRBV3-2) to TRBJ2-3, with 8 positions matching TRBD2. Sequenced input: peripheral blood. The clonotype comes from a woman aged 25 to 39 who had recovered from COVID-19. The CDR3, as DNA: TGTGCCAGCAGCCCCCGGGGGGGCCTCACAGATACGCAGTATTTT. The encoded protein is CASSPRGGLTDTQYF.